This note documents a single T cell receptor beta chain sequence. Its antigen is still unknown. No much larger clone exists at a distance of one base, and base qualities are not known. V and J lose 4 bases and 11 bases, and a span of 15 bases separates them. In the germline V gene (reference sequence), CDR1 corresponds to MNHNY and CDR2 to SVGAGI. From the cysteine up to the phenylalanine, the CDR3 has a length of 12 residues. The CDR3 DNA has 36 bases and is translated from base 1. Donors formed part of the validation cohort, which comprised 120 subjects and was distinct from the first cohort of under 750 subjects. This sample is drawn from a study of cytomegalovirus exposure and HLA in healthy donors (dated by TCRdb to the late 2010s). Turning to the overall study: According to a later analysis, one platform produced both the approximately 110 validation repertoires and the approximately 600 repertoires of the first cohort. The study was designed to test whether signatures of past pathogen exposure could be identified by cataloging public T cell receptors. Along with the roughly 700-subject first cohort, a separate validation cohort of over a hundred different subjects was used. To predict cytomegalovirus infection status, the study combined high-throughput TCR immunosequencing, statistical association of individual TCRs with disease status, and machine learning. Here is what the overall study found, with its caveats: Subsequent analysis determined that TCRs grouped into clusters in the first cohort also showed a tendency toward co-occurrence across the 120 validation repertoires, and 85% to 95% of cluster scores exceeded 0. The validation cohort had no HLA typing available for a later analysis, so co-occurrence within that cohort was assessed over all 120 or so repertoires. The authors suggested that the approach could potentially be generalized to other disease states and immunological phenotypes. The classifier was reported to diagnose cytomegalovirus status with high specificity and sensitivity in both the original cohort and the validation cohort. The study gave a list of under 200 TCR beta chains associated with cytomegalovirus. Most TCR sequences were seen in very few donors, while some public TCRs were found in many individuals. In vitro tests confirmed that a few of the cytomegalovirus-associated TCR beta chains recognize cytomegalovirus antigens.

The method was the immunoSEQ multiplex PCR assay. On the study's bioinformatics: A statistical classification framework was built for diagnosing cytomegalovirus status from the catalog of TCR beta chain sequences. In its TCRdb copy, this immuneACCESS table keeps in-frame sequences only and misses some clones. Where compared with another copy, unresolved V genes explain less than half of these, and the others have no known cause. The V and J calls and clone size are taken from that table; D and trimming were inferred from the DNA. The sample contains 150,000 to 200,000 clones, about 86% of them found a single time. Of the sample, 2% to 2.5% is held by the ten largest clones.

The sequence was obtained from a young woman in good health and CMV-seronegative. This chain is built from TRBV6-6 and TRBJ2-7; TRBD2 might be the D gene, on 5 matching bases. Source material: PBMCs. The CDR3 corresponds to CASSSVRAGEYF. The sequenced DNA is TGTGCCAGCAGTTCGGTTCGGGCCGGGGAGTACTTC.